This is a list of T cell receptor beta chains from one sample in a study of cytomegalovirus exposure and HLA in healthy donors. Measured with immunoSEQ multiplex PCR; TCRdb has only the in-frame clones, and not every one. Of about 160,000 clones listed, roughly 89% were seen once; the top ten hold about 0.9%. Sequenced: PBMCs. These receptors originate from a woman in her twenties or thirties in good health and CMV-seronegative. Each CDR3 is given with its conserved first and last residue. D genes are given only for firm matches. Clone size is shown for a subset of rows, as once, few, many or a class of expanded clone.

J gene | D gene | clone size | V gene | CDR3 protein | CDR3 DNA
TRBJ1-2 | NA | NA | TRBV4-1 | CASSQDFYRSGSNYGYTF | TGCGCCAGCAGCCAAGATTTTTATCGGTCAGGGTCTAACTATGGCTACACCTTC
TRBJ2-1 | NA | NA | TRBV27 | CASSLRAGVYRNEQFF | TGTGCCAGCAGTTTACGTGCGGGTGTCTACCGGAATGAGCAGTTCTTC
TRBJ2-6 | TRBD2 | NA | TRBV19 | CASSRTSNPSGANVLTF | TGTGCCAGTAGTCGGACTAGCAACCCCTCTGGGGCCAACGTCCTGACTTTC
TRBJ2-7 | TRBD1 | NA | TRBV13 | CASSMGQGGYEQYF | TGTGCCAGCAGCATGGGACAGGGTGGCTACGAGCAGTACTTC
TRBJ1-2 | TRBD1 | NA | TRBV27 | CASSIRDRGVYGYTF | TGTGCCAGCAGTATCCGGGACAGGGGGGTCTATGGCTACACCTTC
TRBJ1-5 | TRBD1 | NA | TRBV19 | CASRMTGGKQPQHF | TGTGCCAGTAGGATGACAGGGGGCAAACAGCCCCAGCATTTT
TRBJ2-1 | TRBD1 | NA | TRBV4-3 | CASSQDARDRGYNEQFF | TGCGCCAGCAGCCAAGATGCCCGGGACAGGGGTTACAATGAGCAGTTCTTC
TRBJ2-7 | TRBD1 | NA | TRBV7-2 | CASSSPGQGYEQYF | TGTGCCAGCAGCTCACCGGGACAGGGCTACGAGCAGTACTTC
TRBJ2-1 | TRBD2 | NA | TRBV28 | CASSLPGGRNEEQFF | TGTGCCAGCAGTTTACCTGGCGGGAGGAATGAAGAGCAGTTCTTC
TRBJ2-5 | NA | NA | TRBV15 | CATSRVGGAQETQYF | TGTGCCACCAGCAGAGTCGGAGGGGCCCAAGAGACCCAGTACTTC
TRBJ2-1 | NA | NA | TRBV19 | CASSIGYPTSYNEQFF | TGTGCCAGTAGTATAGGGTATCCGACTTCCTACAATGAGCAGTTCTTC
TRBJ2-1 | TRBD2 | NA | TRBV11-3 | CASSLGPLAGLYNEQFF | TGTGCCAGCAGCTTAGGACCCCTAGCGGGACTCTACAATGAGCAGTTCTTC
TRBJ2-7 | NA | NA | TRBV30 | CAWSVGGVSYEQYF | TGTGCCTGGAGTGTAGGGGGGGTCTCCTACGAGCAGTACTTC
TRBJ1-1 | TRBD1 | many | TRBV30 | CSGQGLAGAFF | TGTTCCGGACAGGGCTTAGCTGGAGCTTTCTTT
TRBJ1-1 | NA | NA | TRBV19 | CASSFPGGKDEAFF | TGTGCCAGTAGTTTCCCTGGGGGGAAGGATGAAGCTTTCTTT
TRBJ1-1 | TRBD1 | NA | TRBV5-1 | CASSLGQGVSTEAFF | TGCGCCAGCAGCTTGGGACAGGGGGTATCCACTGAAGCTTTCTTT
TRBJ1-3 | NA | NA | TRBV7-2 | CASSPQGGPWVGNTIYF | TGTGCCAGCAGTCCTCAAGGGGGTCCTTGGGTTGGAAACACCATATATTTT
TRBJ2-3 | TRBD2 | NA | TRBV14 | CASSAILGGTTDTQYF | TGTGCCAGCAGCGCCATCCTGGGGGGGACCACAGATACGCAGTATTTT
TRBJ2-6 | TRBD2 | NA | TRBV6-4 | CASSPLAGESFTSGANVLTF | TGTGCCAGCAGCCCTCTAGCGGGTGAGAGCTTTACCTCTGGGGCCAACGTCCTGACTTTC
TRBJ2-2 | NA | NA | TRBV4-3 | CASSQHRATGELFF | TGCGCCAGCAGCCAACACAGGGCCACCGGGGAGCTGTTTTTT
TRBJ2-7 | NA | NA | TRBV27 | CASSLRGGASGEQYF | TGTGCCAGCAGTCTGCGTGGGGGGGCTTCGGGGGAGCAGTACTTC
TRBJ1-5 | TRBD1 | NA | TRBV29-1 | CSASDRGGNQPQHF | TGCAGCGCATCGGACAGGGGAGGCAATCAGCCCCAGCATTTT
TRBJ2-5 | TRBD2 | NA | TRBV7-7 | CASSVGLAGPETQYF | TGTGCCAGCAGCGTGGGGCTAGCGGGCCCAGAGACCCAGTACTTC
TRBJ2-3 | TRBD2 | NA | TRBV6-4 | CASSDSFGAGAYTDTQYF | TGTGCCAGCAGTGACTCTTTCGGAGCGGGGGCCTACACAGATACGCAGTATTTT
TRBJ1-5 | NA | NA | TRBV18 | CASSPPGEINQPQHF | TGTGCCAGCTCACCACCGGGAGAGATCAATCAGCCCCAGCATTTT
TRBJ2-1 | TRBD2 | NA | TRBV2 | CASSGLAGGPYNEQFF | TGTGCCAGCAGTGGACTAGCGGGGGGGCCGTACAATGAGCAGTTCTTC
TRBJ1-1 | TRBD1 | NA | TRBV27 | CASSPRDRGLTNTEAFF | TGTGCCAGCAGTCCCCGGGACAGGGGGCTAACAAACACTGAAGCTTTCTTT
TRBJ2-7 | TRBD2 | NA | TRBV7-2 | CASSLAGVFEQYF | TGTGCCAGCTCTCTAGCGGGGGTCTTCGAGCAGTACTTC
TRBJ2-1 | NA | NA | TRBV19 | CASRRGRDQSFEQFF | TGTGCCAGTAGGCGAGGGCGGGACCAGAGTTTTGAGCAGTTCTTC
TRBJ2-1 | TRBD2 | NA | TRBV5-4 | CASSGGLAGATYNEQFF | TGTGCCAGCAGCGGGGGACTAGCGGGGGCGACTTACAATGAGCAGTTCTTC
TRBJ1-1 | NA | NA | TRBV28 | CAISLLNTEAFF | TGTGCCATATCCCTACTGAACACTGAAGCTTTCTTT
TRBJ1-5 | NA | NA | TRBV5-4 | CASSLAGGTQPQHF | TGTGCCAGCAGCTTGGCGGGGGGCACTCAGCCCCAGCATTTT
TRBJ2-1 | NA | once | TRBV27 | CASSLRGNEQFF | TGTGCCAGCAGTTTACGGGGCAATGAGCAGTTCTTC
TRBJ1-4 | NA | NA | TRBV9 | CASSVTGATNEKLFF | TGTGCCAGCAGCGTAACCGGGGCAACTAATGAAAAACTGTTTTTT
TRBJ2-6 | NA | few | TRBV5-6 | CASSLVGSGANVLTF | TGTGCCAGCAGCTTGGTCGGGTCTGGGGCCAACGTCCTGACTTTC
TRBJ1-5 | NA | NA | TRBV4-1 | CASSQDRESPQHF | TGCGCCAGCAGCCAAGACCGGGAATCGCCCCAGCATTTT
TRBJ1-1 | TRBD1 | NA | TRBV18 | CASSPTGTGPGSEAFF | TGTGCCAGCTCACCAACCGGGACAGGGCCGGGGTCTGAAGCTTTCTTT
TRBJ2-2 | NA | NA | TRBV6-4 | CASSVVGETGELFF | TGTGCCAGCAGTGTAGTGGGAGAGACCGGGGAGCTGTTTTTT
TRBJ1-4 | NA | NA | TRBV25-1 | CASSSITRTATNEKLFF | TGTGCCAGCAGTTCAATAACTCGGACAGCAACTAATGAAAAACTGTTTTTT
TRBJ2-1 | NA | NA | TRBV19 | CASSIGADYYNEQFF | TGTGCCAGTAGCATTGGAGCCGACTATTACAATGAGCAGTTCTTC
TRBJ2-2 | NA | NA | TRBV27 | CASSLSGTNTGELFF | TGTGCCAGCAGCCTGTCGGGGACGAACACCGGGGAGCTGTTTTTT
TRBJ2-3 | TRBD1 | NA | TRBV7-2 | CASSLTRDRGHRDTQYF | TGTGCCAGCAGCTTAACCCGGGACAGGGGGCATCGGGATACGCAGTATTTT
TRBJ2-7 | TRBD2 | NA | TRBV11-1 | CASSLGRGLKPYEQYF | TGTGCCAGCAGCTTGGGAAGGGGACTAAAACCCTACGAGCAGTACTTC
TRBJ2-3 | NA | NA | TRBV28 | CASRDSSTDTQYF | TGTGCCAGCAGGGACAGCAGCACAGATACGCAGTATTTT
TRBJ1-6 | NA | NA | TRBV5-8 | CASSFAGFRNSPLHF | TGTGCCAGCAGCTTCGCAGGGTTCCGGAATTCACCCCTCCACTTT
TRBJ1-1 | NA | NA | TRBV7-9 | CASSTDLFEAEAFF | TGTGCCAGCAGCACCGACCTATTTGAGGCTGAAGCTTTCTTT
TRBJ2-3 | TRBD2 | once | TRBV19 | CASSAGTSGASDTQYF | TGTGCCAGTAGTGCCGGGACTAGCGGGGCTTCAGATACGCAGTATTTT
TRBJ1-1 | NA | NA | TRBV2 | CASSGVTEAFF | TGTGCCAGCAGTGGAGTCACTGAAGCTTTCTTT
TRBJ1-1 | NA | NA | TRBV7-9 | CASTLPGTEAFF | TGTGCCAGCACCCTCCCGGGCACTGAAGCTTTCTTT
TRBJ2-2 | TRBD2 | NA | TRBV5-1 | CASSLDLAGLTGELFF | TGCGCCAGCAGCTTGGACCTAGCGGGACTCACCGGGGAGCTGTTTTTT
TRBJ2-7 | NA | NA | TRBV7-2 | CASSPRGASYEQYF | TGTGCCAGCAGCCCCCGGGGGGCATCCTACGAGCAGTACTTC
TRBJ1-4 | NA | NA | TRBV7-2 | CASSDRRGAEKLFF | TGTGCCAGCAGTGACCGACGGGGAGCTGAAAAACTGTTTTTT